What follows is one T cell receptor (beta chain) and its context. This sample was taken from a study of blood T cell repertoires in COVID-19. In the study overall: COVID-19 samples collected from the United States, Italy and Spain covered acute and convalescent phases.

In the source study's methods: Counts of nucleated cells, estimated from reference gene primer amplification, were obtained. Clones were sequenced by immunoSEQ multiplex PCR, and TCRdb holds only the in-frame ones, with some missing. D and trimming were read from the DNA, whereas the V and J calls and clone size are those reported in that table. The table records roughly 360,000 clones, around 86% of them present only once. The CDR3 runs to 15 residues. In germline, CDR1 is SGHTA, CDR2 FQGNSA. V lost 5 bases and J 5 bases, leaving 18 bases between the germline ends. The sequence was collected from a woman in her 50s who had recovered from COVID-19. Source material: PBMCs or T cells enriched from blood (not recorded which). J is TRBJ2-5 and V is TRBV7-2; weak D call: TRBD2 (6 bases). CDR3 protein: CASSQSGRGMETQYF. The DNA for the CDR3 is TGTGCCAGCAGCCAAAGTGGTCGGGGGATGGAGACCCAGTACTTC.